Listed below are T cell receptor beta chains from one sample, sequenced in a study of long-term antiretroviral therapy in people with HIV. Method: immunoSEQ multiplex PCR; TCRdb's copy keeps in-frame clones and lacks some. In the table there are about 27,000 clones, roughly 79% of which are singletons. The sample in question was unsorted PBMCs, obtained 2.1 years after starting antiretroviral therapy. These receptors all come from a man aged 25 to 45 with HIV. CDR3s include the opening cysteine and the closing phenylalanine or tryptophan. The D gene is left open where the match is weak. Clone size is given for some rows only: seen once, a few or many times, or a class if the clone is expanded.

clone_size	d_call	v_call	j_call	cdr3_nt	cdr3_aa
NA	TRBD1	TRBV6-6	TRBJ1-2	TGTGCCAGCAGTTACGACAGGGCCTATGGCTACACCTTC	CASSYDRAYGYTF
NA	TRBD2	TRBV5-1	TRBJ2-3	TGCGCCAGCAGCTTGGTAGGGCTAGCGGGGGCACCCCGCACAGATACGCAGTATTTT	CASSLVGLAGAPRTDTQYF
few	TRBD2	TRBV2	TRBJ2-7	TGTGCCAGCATTTCGCTAGCGGCCTCCTACGAGCAGTACTTC	CASISLAASYEQYF
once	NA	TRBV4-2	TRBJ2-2	TGTGCCAGCAGCCAAGATGTATCGCGGGGGAACACCGGGGAGCTGTTTTTT	CASSQDVSRGNTGELFF
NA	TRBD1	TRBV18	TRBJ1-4	TGTGCCAGCTCACCACCGGGGACAGGGATCGAAAAACTGTTTTTT	CASSPPGTGIEKLFF
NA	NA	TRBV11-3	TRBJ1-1	TGTGCCAGCAGCCCCGGCGGACAGAACACTGAAGCTTTCTTT	CASSPGGQNTEAFF
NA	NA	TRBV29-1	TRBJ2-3	TGCAGCGTTGAATGGGGTGGCACAGATACGCAGTATTTT	CSVEWGGTDTQYF
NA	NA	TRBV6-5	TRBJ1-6	TGTGCCAGCAGTTACTCGGGGAATAATTCACCCCTCCACTTT	CASSYSGNNSPLHF
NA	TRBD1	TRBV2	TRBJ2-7	TGTGCCATCCTCCGGGACAGTACCTACGAGCAGTACTTC	CAILRDSTYEQYF
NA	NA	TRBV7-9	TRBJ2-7	TGTGCCAGCAGCTTGGGGGCCTACGAGCAGTACTTC	CASSLGAYEQYF
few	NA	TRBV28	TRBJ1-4	TGTGCCAGCAGTTTACCCGAGACAGAAGTTAATGAAAAACTGTTTTTT	CASSLPETEVNEKLFF
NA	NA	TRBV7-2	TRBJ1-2	TGTGCCAGCAGCTCTCCGGGACATAACTATGGCTACACCTTC	CASSSPGHNYGYTF
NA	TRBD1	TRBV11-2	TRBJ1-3	TGTGCCAGCGAGGGCCTACAGGGGAAGGGAAACACCATATATTTT	CASEGLQGKGNTIYF
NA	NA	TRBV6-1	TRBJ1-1	TGTGCCAGCAGTCAACAGGGCAACACTGAAGCTTTCTTT	CASSQQGNTEAFF
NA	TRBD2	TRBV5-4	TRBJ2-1	TGTGCCAGCAGCACGGGACTAGCGGGAGGCTACAATGAGCAGTTCTTC	CASSTGLAGGYNEQFF
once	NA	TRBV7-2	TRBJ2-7	TGTGCCAGCAGCGCGGCCCAGGGGAGCTCCTACGAGCAGTACTTC	CASSAAQGSSYEQYF
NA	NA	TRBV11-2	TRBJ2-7	TGTGCCAGCAGCTTACGGGGTAGCCCCAGGACCTACGAGCAGTACTTC	CASSLRGSPRTYEQYF
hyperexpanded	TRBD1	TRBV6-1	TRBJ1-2	TGTGCCAGCAGTGAAGGGACAGGGGTATGGATCTATGGCTACACCTTC	CASSEGTGVWIYGYTF
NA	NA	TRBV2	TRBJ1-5	TGTGCCAGCAAACATTCGGGGGGGACAAGCAATCAGCCCCAGCATTTT	CASKHSGGTSNQPQHF
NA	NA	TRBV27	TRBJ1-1	TGTGCCAGCAGTCTTACCCCGTCCGCGCGGAGCGCTTTCTTT	CASSLTPSARSAFF
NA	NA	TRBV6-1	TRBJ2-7	TGTGCCAGCTCCCCAGGGGCGAGCGAGCAGTACTTC	CASSPGASEQYF
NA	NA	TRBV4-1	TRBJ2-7	TGCGCCAGCAGCCAATTGAACGGTAACGAGCAGTACTTC	CASSQLNGNEQYF
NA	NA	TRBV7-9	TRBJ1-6	TGTGCCAGCAGCCAGACAAGGGGTGGAGATTCACCCCTCCACTTT	CASSQTRGGDSPLHF
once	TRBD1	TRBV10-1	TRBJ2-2	TGCGCCAGTTCACCACAGGGGTTCGGGGAGCTGTTTTTT	CASSPQGFGELFF
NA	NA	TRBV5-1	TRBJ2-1	TGCGCCAGCAGGGGGGGCGGGACCAGGGGCAATGAGCAGTTCTTC	CASRGGGTRGNEQFF
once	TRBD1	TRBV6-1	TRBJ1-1	TGTGCCAGCAGCCTACAGGGGACGAACACTGAAGCTTTCTTT	CASSLQGTNTEAFF
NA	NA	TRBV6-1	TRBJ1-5	TGTGCCAGCAGTGCCTACCACAGAGGAAAGTTTAATCAGCCCCAGCATTTT	CASSAYHRGKFNQPQHF
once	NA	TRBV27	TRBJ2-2	TGTGCCAGCAGTTTATCGTCCAGGGTGATCGGGGAGCTGTTTTTT	CASSLSSRVIGELFF
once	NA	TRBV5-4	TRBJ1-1	TGTGCCAGCAAAGAACAGGGGAACACTGAAGCTTTCTTT	CASKEQGNTEAFF
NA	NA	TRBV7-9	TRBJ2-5	TGTGCCAGCAGCCCCGGGGGCCCGTTCCAAGAGACCCAGTACTTC	CASSPGGPFQETQYF
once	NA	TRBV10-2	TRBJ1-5	TGCGCCAGCAGTGATGGCGGGGGCAATAGCAATCAGCCCCAGCATTTT	CASSDGGGNSNQPQHF
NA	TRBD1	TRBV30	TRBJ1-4	TGTGCCTGGAGGTTCCAGGGGGCTGGTAATGAAAAACTGTTTTTT	CAWRFQGAGNEKLFF
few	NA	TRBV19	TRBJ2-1	TGTGCCAGTAGAAAAATGGGGGGTATACTGGGCAATGAGCAGTTCTTC	CASRKMGGILGNEQFF
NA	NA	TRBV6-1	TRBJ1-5	TGTGCCAGCACCCGGACATTTGGGCAGCCCCAGCATTTT	CASTRTFGQPQHF
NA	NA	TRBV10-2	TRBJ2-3	TGCGCCAGCAGTGCGGCTAGCACAGATACGCAGTATTTT	CASSAASTDTQYF
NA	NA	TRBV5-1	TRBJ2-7	TGCGCCAGCAGCCAGCACGGGATCTACGAGCAGTACTTC	CASSQHGIYEQYF
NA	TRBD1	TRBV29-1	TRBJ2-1	TGCAGCGTTGGGGGCGAGGGCAGGGGGTTTTACAATGAGCAGTTCTTC	CSVGGEGRGFYNEQFF
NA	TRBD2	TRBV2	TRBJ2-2	TGTGCCAGCAGTTTGAGCGGGAAGAACACCGGGGAGCTGTTTTTT	CASSLSGKNTGELFF
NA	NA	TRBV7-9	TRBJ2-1	TGTGCCAGCAGCTTAGTCTCGGGGGAGGAGCAGTTCTTC	CASSLVSGEEQFF
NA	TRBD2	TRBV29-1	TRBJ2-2	TGCAGCGTTGATTCGGGGAGGGCCGGGGAGCTGTTTTTT	CSVDSGRAGELFF
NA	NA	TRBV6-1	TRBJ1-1	TGTGCCAGCAGGGGATACGCTCTTGAAGCTTTCTTT	CASRGYALEAFF
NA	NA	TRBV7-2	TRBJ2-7	TGTGCCAGCAGCTTTCGGGTCCAGCAGTACTTC	CASSFRVQQYF
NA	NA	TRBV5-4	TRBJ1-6	TGTGCCAGCAGCTTCGGTGGGAATTGGGTCAATTCACCCCTCCACTTT	CASSFGGNWVNSPLHF
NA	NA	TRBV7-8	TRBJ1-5	TGTGCCAGCAGCTTAGCTGGGGTGAACAATCAGCCCCAGCATTTT	CASSLAGVNNQPQHF
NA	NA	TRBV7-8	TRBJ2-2	TGTGCCAGCAGCTTATCCCCCACCCAAGGGGTAGACACCGGGGAGCTGTTTTTT	CASSLSPTQGVDTGELFF
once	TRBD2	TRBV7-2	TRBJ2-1	TGTGCCAGCAGCAGAAGCGGGGGGGATTACAATGAGCAGTTCTTC	CASSRSGGDYNEQFF
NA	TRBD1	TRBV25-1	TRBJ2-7	TGTGCCAGCAGTATTGGGACAGGCAGCGAGCAGTACTTC	CASSIGTGSEQYF
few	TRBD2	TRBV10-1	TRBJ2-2	TGCGCCAGCAGTGAGACTAGCGGGGCGACCGGGGAGCTGTTTTTT	CASSETSGATGELFF
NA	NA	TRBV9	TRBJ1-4	TGTGCCAGCAGCGTACAGGGATCTAATGAAAAACTGTTTTTT	CASSVQGSNEKLFF
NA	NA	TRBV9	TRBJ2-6	TGTGCCAGCAGCGTAGCCGGGGCTGGGGCCAACGTCCTGACTTTC	CASSVAGAGANVLTF
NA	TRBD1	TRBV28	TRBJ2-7	TGTGCCAGCAGTTTCACTCGGACAGGGTTGGGCGAGCAGTACTTC	CASSFTRTGLGEQYF
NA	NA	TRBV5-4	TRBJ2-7	TGTGCCAGCAGCTTTATCAGCTTGAATGAGCAGTACTTC	CASSFISLNEQYF
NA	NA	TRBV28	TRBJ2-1	TGTGCCAGCAGTTCCCGAACAGAATCTTATGAGCAGTTCTTC	CASSSRTESYEQFF
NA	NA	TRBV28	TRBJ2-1	TGTGCCAGCAGAAAGGGGAGCTCCTACAATGAGCAGTTCTTC	CASRKGSSYNEQFF